This T cell receptor (beta chain) was captured in a study of a mutant IDH1 vaccine in newly diagnosed glioma. About the research overall: Mean patient age was about 40 years; around 62% were male and about 38% female.

Trimming stripped 3 bases from V and 0 bases from J, with 12 bases between. Per germline, CDR1 SNHLY and CDR2 FYNNEI. This CDR3 comprises 16 residues. Specified time point: week 35, safety follow-up. The content of each vaccine dose was 300 ug of mutant IDH1 20-mer peptide, and topical imiquimod accompanied it. Notes on this clone: Its antigen is currently unknown.

Produced via immunoSEQ multiplex PCR; TCRdb's table is partial and in-frame only. The sample consists of roughly 48,000 clones, roughly four fifths of them appearing once. This rearrangement joins TRBV2 to TRBJ1-5, with D tentatively TRBD1 (5 bases). The TCR originated in a man between 40 and 49 years old with glioma. The sequences come from PBMCs, collected from a glioma patient whose treatment included an IDH1 peptide vaccine. The CDR3 here is CASSDEGGVSNQPQHF. DNA of the CDR3: TGTGCCAGCAGTGACGAGGGAGGGGTTAGCAATCAGCCCCAGCATTTT.